One and the same sample provided the 27 T cell receptor beta chains below, sequenced in a study of blood T cell repertoires in COVID-19. Method: immunoSEQ multiplex PCR; TCRdb's copy keeps in-frame clones and lacks some. The sample has some 200,000 clones; 88% are singletons. Sequencing was performed on peripheral blood. The receptors come from a man aged 18 to 30 with active or convalescent COVID-19.

The chain recombines TRBV5-1 with TRBJ2-7; 9 nucleotides align to TRBD1. With V trimmed by 4 bases and J by 4 bases, 6 bases remained unmatched. There are 14 residues in the CDR3. Germline V gene lookup returns CDR1 SGHRS and CDR2 YFSETQ. The DNA of the CDR3 is TGCGCCAGCAGCCCCGGGACAGGGAATTACGAGCAGTACTTC. It specifies CASSPGTGNYEQYF.

Details on this clone: Germline and junction disagree at one end, which may indicate a read error. The chain carries TRBV4-2 and TRBJ2-7; TRBD2 matches at 7 bases. The CDR3 length is 15 residues. Germline V lookup: CDR1 LGHNA, CDR2 YNFKEQ. CDR3 region: CASSQDPASGSSPVF. Written as DNA, the CDR3 is TGTGCCAGCAGCCAAGATCCTGCTAGCGGCAGTTCCCCAGTCTTC.

The chain joins TRBV19 to TRBJ1-4; D perhaps matches TRBD1 (6 bases). This CDR3 has 15 amino acids. Germline CDR1 LNHDA, CDR2 SQIVND (reference sequence). Trimming removed 7 bases from V and 7 bases from J, with 19 bases in between. The CDR3 spells CASTPTGRGGEKLFF. Here the CDR3 DNA reads TGTGCCAGTACCCCCACGGGGAGGGGGGGTGAAAAACTGTTTTTT.

The chain uses TRBV6-6 and TRBJ1-4; D remains unclear. V shed 6 bases and J shed 7 bases, with 9 bases lying between them. CDR1 and CDR2 from the germline V gene are MNHNY and SVGAGI (reference sequence). This CDR3 is built from 12 residues. The CDR3 DNA is TGTGCCAGCAGCTATGGGCGTGAAAAACTGTTTTTT. Amino acid sequence: CASSYGREKLFF.

The chain carries TRBV7-2 and TRBJ1-1; D not certain. Looked up from germline, CDR1 is SGHTA and CDR2 is FQGNSA. The CDR3 runs to 15 residues. The V gene lost 0 bases and the J gene lost 2 bases, with 10 bases spanning the gap. The CDR3: CASSLAGRFNTEAFF. CDR3 coding DNA: TGTGCCAGCAGCTTAGCTGGCAGGTTTAACACTGAAGCTTTCTTT.

Written as DNA, the CDR3 is TGCAGCGTTGTCGACGGGGTCAGGGATACGCAGTATTTT. Translation gives CSVVDGVRDTQYF. The chain links TRBV29-1 to TRBJ2-3, with a possible D match to TRBD2 (5 bases). CDR1 and CDR2 from the germline V gene are SQVTM and ANQGSEA. This CDR3 is 13 amino acids long. Trimming removed 4 bases from V and 6 bases from J, with 14 bases in between.

The chain combines TRBV24-1 with TRBJ1-2; possible D gene TRBD1, 5 bases. V was shortened by 4 bases and J by 2 bases, with 16 bases between the two germline ends. This CDR3 contains 16 residues. Germline V lookup: CDR1 KGHDR, CDR2 SFDVKD. For the CDR3, the DNA is TGTGCCACCAGTGACTCATCAGACAGCGAGAACTATGGCTACACCTTC. The encoded protein is CATSDSSDSENYGYTF.

The J gene is TRBJ2-3, the V gene TRBV24-1, with D tentatively TRBD2 (5 bases). Germline V gene data show CDR1 as KGHDR and CDR2 as SFDVKD. The CDR3 runs 13 residues. The V and J ends lost 6 bases and 4 bases respectively, with 10 bases between them. The CDR3 loop reads CATSTRDPDTQYF. The DNA of the CDR3 is TGTGCCACCAGTACTAGGGATCCAGATACGCAGTATTTT.

This chain joins TRBV24-1 and TRBJ2-2; 8 positions match TRBD1. The length of the CDR3 is 15 residues. V trimming: 4 bases; J trimming: 5 bases; junction bases outside the gene matches: 5. In germline, CDR1 is KGHDR, CDR2 SFDVKD. The CDR3 here is CATSDHRTGTGELFF. The CDR3 nucleotides are TGTGCCACCAGTGACCATAGGACAGGGACCGGGGAGCTGTTTTTT.

The chain recombines TRBV30 with TRBJ1-6; no reliable D call. Trimming pared 3 bases from V and 9 bases from J, leaving 12 bases between. The CDR3 is made up of 13 amino acids. Germline V gene data show CDR1 as GTSNPN and CDR2 as SVGIG (reference sequence). This CDR3 reads CAWRTGWGSPLHF. In DNA, the CDR3 is TGTGCCTGGAGGACGGGGTGGGGTTCACCCCTCCACTTT.

This clone appeared once. The gene calls are TRBV10-1 and TRBJ2-7; D gene ambiguous. Trimming shortened V by 4 bases and J by 4 bases, and 11 bases separated the two germline ends. Germline CDR1 is WNHNN and CDR2 is SYGVQD (reference sequence). The CDR3 loop spans 13 amino acids. The CDR3 protein is CASSASSTYEQYF. CDR3 coding DNA: TGCGCCAGCAGTGCCTCCTCCACTTACGAGCAGTACTTC.

The gene calls are TRBV14 and TRBJ2-2; TRBD2 agrees at 7 bases. The germline gives CDR1 SGHDN, CDR2 FVKESK. The ends lost 6 bases at V and 4 bases at J; junction bases unmatched: 11. CDR3 length: 16 residues. The DNA of the CDR3 is TGTGCCAGCAGGCCGACTAGCTCACTTGCCACCGGGGAGCTGTTTTTT. Its protein product is CASRPTSSLATGELFF.

This chain joins TRBV2 and TRBJ1-5; TRBD1 is a possible D gene (5 bases). Trimming cost V 2 bases and J 15 bases, with 11 bases left between them. CDR1 and CDR2 (germline): SNHLY, FYNNEI. CDR3 length: 11 residues. Here the CDR3 reads CASSERGHMHF. DNA for the CDR3: TGTGCCAGCAGTGAAAGGGGCCATATGCATTTT.

This clone has only a few counts. This chain joins TRBV5-1 and TRBJ1-2, with D maybe TRBD1 (5 bases). Germline CDR1 and CDR2: SGHRS and YFSETQ. V was shortened by 0 bases and J by 1 base, with 7 bases between the two germline ends. This CDR3 contains 14 residues. The DNA of the CDR3 is TGCGCCAGCAGCTTGGGACAGCTTAACTATGGCTACACCTTC. This sequence encodes CASSLGQLNYGYTF.

This clone came up once. V gene TRBV7-2 combines with J gene TRBJ2-7; no clear D. From germline, CDR1 is SGHTA and CDR2 FQGNSA. The CDR3 has 14 amino acids. Trimming cost V 0 bases and J 6 bases, with 12 bases left between them. CDR3 sequence reads: CASSLARSSGEQYF. The DNA for the CDR3 is TGTGCCAGCAGCTTAGCGCGGAGTTCGGGCGAGCAGTACTTC.

About this clone: This CDR3 is also generated by other DNA sequences in the sample. This chain joins TRBV6-5 and TRBJ2-1, with 11 bases lining up with TRBD2. The CDR3 runs 15 residues. V gave up 4 bases and J gave up 4 bases; unmatched junction bases: 3. Per germline, CDR1 MNHEY and CDR2 SVGAGI. CDR3 bases: TGTGCCAGCAGTTTACGACTAGCGGGGTACAATGAGCAGTTCTTC. Protein product: CASSLRLAGYNEQFF.

This chain connects TRBV6-5 to TRBJ2-1; 7 bases are shared with TRBD2. The J segment lost 3 bases and the V segment lost 6 bases, leaving 8 bases of the junction unmatched. In germline, CDR1 is MNHEY, CDR2 SVGAGI. The CDR3 consists of 15 residues. The CDR3 nucleotides are TGTGCCAGCAGCCGAACCGGGACTATCTACAATGAGCAGTTCTTC. This sequence encodes CASSRTGTIYNEQFF.

This sequence joins TRBV23-1 and TRBJ2-1, with 9 bases fitting TRBD1. TRBV23-1 is flagged as an ORF with uncertain function. The trim removed 4 bases at V and 10 bases at J, leaving 17 bases unmatched. CDR3 length: 17 amino acids. CDR3: CASSLKPSGTGNMEQFF. CDR3 coding DNA: TGCGCCAGCAGTCTCAAACCGTCCGGGACAGGGAACATGGAGCAGTTCTTC.

This clone was seen once. The junction differs from germline at one of its ends, possibly a read error. The chain couples TRBV11-2 to TRBJ2-1; tentative D call: TRBD2 (6 bases). This CDR3 region has 15 residues. Germline V gene sequence: CDR1 SGHAT, CDR2 FQNNGV. CDR3 sequence: CASRLGVVADGEQFF. The CDR3 coding sequence is TGTGCCAGCAGGTTAGGTGTGGTAGCGGACGGTGAGCAGTTCTTC.

The chain recombines TRBV6-1 with TRBJ2-3; 8 bases line up with TRBD1. The CDR3 is 16 residues long. V lost 1 base and J lost 5; bases outside the gene matches: 8. Germline V gene data show CDR1 as MNHNS and CDR2 as SASEGT. The DNA of the CDR3 is TGTGCCAGCAGTGAAGAGGACAGGGCAAGGCGAGATACGCAGTATTTT. It is translated as CASSEEDRARRDTQYF.

This clone has a handful of counts. CDR3 in DNA: TGTGCCTGGGTGGGACAGGGGGAGAGAAGCGAGCAGTACTTC. Its translation: CAWVGQGERSEQYF. This chain joins TRBV30 and TRBJ2-7, with 11 bases matching TRBD1. J lost 6 bases, V lost 5 bases, and 9 bases had no gene match. This CDR3 has 14 amino acids. The germline CDR1 and CDR2 sequences are GTSNPN and SVGIG (reference sequence).

The rearrangement joins TRBV7-6 to TRBJ2-5; D is uncertain. Per the germline V gene, CDR1 is SGHVS and CDR2 is FNYEAQ. Trimming cost V 5 bases and J 0 bases, with 16 bases left between them. The CDR3 contains 16 residues. The CDR3 loop reads CASSRSTRRYQETQYF. The CDR3 region has the DNA TGTGCCAGCAGCCGATCGACACGACGGTACCAAGAGACCCAGTACTTC.

The count of this clone is one. The chain has TRBV28 and TRBJ1-5; no definite D call. From germline, CDR1 is MDHEN and CDR2 SYDVKM. This CDR3 has 12 residues. V lost 6 bases and J lost 9, with 12 bases in between. CDR3 region: CASRQPGGPQHF. The CDR3 region has the DNA TGTGCCAGCAGGCAACCAGGAGGGCCCCAGCATTTT.

V usage is TRBV10-3 and J usage is TRBJ1-4, with 10 bases matching TRBD1. The germline CDR1 and CDR2 sequences are ENHRY and SYGVKD. V gave up 3 bases and J gave up 8 bases; unmatched junction bases: 6. The CDR3 has 15 residues. This CDR3 reads CAISDKGQGMEKLFF. CDR3 DNA: TGTGCCATCAGTGACAAGGGACAGGGGATGGAAAAACTGTTTTTT.

The V and J genes are TRBV5-1 and TRBJ1-5; a weak D match, TRBD1 (6 bases). Trimming shortened V by 3 bases and J by 4 bases, and 8 bases separated the two germline ends. The germline CDR1 and CDR2 sequences are SGHRS and YFSETQ. This CDR3 comprises 13 residues. CDR3 protein: CASSSDRNQPQHF. CDR3 bases: TGCGCCAGCAGCTCCGACAGGAATCAGCCCCAGCATTTT.

The chain is built from TRBV10-1 and TRBJ2-5; 12 bases map to TRBD2. The CDR3 totals 14 residues. The germline gives CDR1 WNHNN, CDR2 SYGVQD (reference sequence). V gave up 5 bases and J gave up 10 bases; unmatched junction bases: 8. The CDR3 nucleotides read TGCGCCAGCAGTCAACTAGCGGGAGGAAAGGGCCAGTACTTC. Translated: CASSQLAGGKGQYF.

This chain connects TRBV18 to TRBJ2-5; 9 nucleotides align to TRBD2. Germline CDR1 KGHSH, CDR2 LQKENI. Trimming removed 3 bases from V and 4 bases from J; junction bases left unmatched: 9. The CDR3 spans 16 residues. The CDR3 spells CASSPVGGRAGETQYF. In DNA form, the CDR3 reads TGTGCCAGCTCACCGGTCGGCGGGAGGGCCGGAGAGACCCAGTACTTC.